Listed here are 14 T cell receptor beta chains from one sample, sequenced in a study of early T cells in non-severe SARS-CoV-2 infection. One entry per CDR3 protein results from TCRdb running MiXCR on the 5' RACE reads. The data contain approximately 38,000 distinct CDR3 sequences, roughly 4.7% of them singletons. The source material was whole blood. Every receptor here comes from an adult who was a healthcare worker with PCR-confirmed SARS-CoV-2 infection or an uninfected control (not recorded which).

This clonotype has ten or more counts. V and J are TRBV7-9 and TRBJ1-5, with no clear D. The CDR3 runs 15 residues. CDR1 and CDR2 from the germline V gene are SEHNR and FQNEAQ (reference sequence). Between the trimmed V and J ends, which lost 2 bases and 6 bases, there was a span of 14 bases. The CDR3 spells CASSLTGPKSQPQHF. The CDR3 bases are TGTGCCAGCAGCTTAACGGGTCCAAAGTCTCAGCCCCAGCATTTT.

This clonotype was recorded at least ten times. CDR3 nucleotide sequence: TGTGCCAGCAGCCAAGATCGGGGTCAGCCCCAGCATTTT. Protein: CASSQDRGQPQHF. The chain uses TRBV3-1 and TRBJ1-5; D gene unclear. This CDR3 region has 13 residues. The V end lost 0 bases, the J end lost 6 bases, and 6 bases lay between the germline ends. Germline V gene data show CDR1 as LGHDT and CDR2 as YNNKEL (reference sequence).

There are many counts of this clonotype. V gene TRBV6-6 combines with J gene TRBJ2-7; perhaps TRBD2 as D (5 bases). Looked up from germline, CDR1 is MNHNY and CDR2 is SVGAGI (reference sequence). Trimming removed 7 bases from V and 5 bases from J, with 12 bases in between. This CDR3 is built from 12 residues. DNA of the CDR3: TGTGCCAGCACCCGACTCGGGGACGAGCAGTACTTC. It encodes CASTRLGDEQYF.

This chain joins TRBV10-2 and TRBJ2-1; D might be TRBD2 (6 bases). The germline V gene has CDR1 WSHSY and CDR2 SAAADI. The ends were cut back, 4 bases at V and 10 bases at J, with 8 bases in the middle. The CDR3 consists of 11 residues. Here the CDR3 reads CASSGEVEQFF. The CDR3, as DNA: TGCGCCAGCAGTGGGGAGGTGGAGCAGTTCTTC.

This clonotype has at least ten counts. This rearrangement joins TRBV3-1 to TRBJ2-5, with 8 bases aligning to TRBD2. V trimming: 1 base; J trimming: 0 bases; junction bases outside the gene matches: 4. The length of the CDR3 is 16 residues. Germline lookup yields CDR1 LGHDT and CDR2 YNNKEL (reference sequence). This CDR3 is CASSQGASGYQETQYF. Here the CDR3 DNA reads TGTGCCAGCAGCCAAGGGGCTAGCGGGTACCAAGAGACCCAGTACTTC.

J is TRBJ2-3 and V is TRBV20-1; D is undetermined. V lost 0 bases and J 10 bases, leaving 11 bases between the germline ends. Germline CDR1 DFQATT, CDR2 SNEGSKA (reference sequence). The CDR3 sequence is 12 residues long. The CDR3 loop reads CSAREVEPAQYF. Written as DNA, the CDR3 is TGCAGTGCTAGAGAGGTCGAGCCCGCGCAGTATTTT.

In this sample, this clonotype turned up many times. The genes are TRBV7-2 and TRBJ2-7, with 11 bases identical to TRBD2. The CDR3 runs to 19 residues. Per the germline V gene, CDR1 is SGHTA and CDR2 is FQGNSA. The V gene end was trimmed by 5 bases and the J gene end by 2 bases; junction bases not matched to a gene: 17. For the CDR3, the DNA is TGTGCCAGCAGCCAGGGAACGACTAAGACTAGCGGGGAGCCCTACGAGCAGTACTTC. This gives the protein CASSQGTTKTSGEPYEQYF.

This clonotype was counted ten times or more. The chain recombines TRBV2 with TRBJ1-5; 8 positions agree with TRBD1. J gave up 1 base and V 6 bases, and 5 bases lay outside the gene matches. The germline V gene encodes CDR1 SNHLY and CDR2 FYNNEI. The CDR3 covers 15 residues. The CDR3 is CASRHQGASNQPQHF. The CDR3 coding sequence is TGTGCCAGCAGACACCAGGGGGCGAGCAATCAGCCCCAGCATTTT.

This clonotype showed up just a few times. V gene TRBV12-3 or TRBV12-4 combines with J gene TRBJ1-6; perhaps TRBD1 as D (5 bases). Trimming left V 5 bases short and J 7 bases short, with 18 bases between. The CDR3 spans 16 residues. This CDR3 reads CASSPQTGGKNSPLHF. CDR3 sequence (DNA): TGTGCCAGCAGTCCCCAAACCGGGGGGAAAAATTCACCCCTCCACTTT.

Ten or more counts support this clonotype. J is TRBJ2-1 and V is TRBV7-9; D is undetermined. V was shortened by 2 bases and J by 0 bases, with 8 bases between the two germline ends. The CDR3 has 15 residues. Germline CDR1 and CDR2: SEHNR and FQNEAQ (reference sequence). This chain's CDR3 is CASSLTRTSYNEQFF. The CDR3 nucleotides read TGTGCCAGCAGCTTAACGAGAACCTCCTACAATGAGCAGTTCTTC.

This clonotype came up a few times. The rearrangement links TRBV27 to TRBJ2-1; 11 nucleotides match TRBD2. Germline CDR1 reads MNHEY; CDR2 reads SMNVEV (reference sequence). The CDR3 loop spans 14 amino acids. V lost 2 bases to trimming and J lost 6 bases; unmatched junction nucleotides: 0. The CDR3 nucleotides are TGTGCCAGCAGTTTAGGGACTAGCGGCAATGAGCAGTTCTTC. Translating gives CASSLGTSGNEQFF.

This clonotype has only a few counts. This chain joins TRBV5-1 and TRBJ1-4; no definite D call. Germline loops: CDR1 SGHRS, CDR2 YFSETQ. CDR3 length: 13 residues. Trimming left V 2 bases short and J 4 bases short, with 6 bases between. The CDR3 coding sequence is TGCGCCAGCAGCTTTGCGGGTAATGAAAAACTGTTTTTT. The encoded protein is CASSFAGNEKLFF.

This sequence joins TRBV6-2 or TRBV6-3 and TRBJ1-5; maybe TRBD1 (6 bases). The CDR3 runs to 15 residues. The V gene lost 2 bases and the J gene lost 0 bases, with 8 bases spanning the gap. In germline, CDR1 is MNHEY, CDR2 SVGEGT. The CDR3 coding sequence is TGTGCCAGCAGTTACGGACAGTATAGCAATCAGCCCCAGCATTTT. Translation: CASSYGQYSNQPQHF.

This sequence joins TRBV20-1 and TRBJ2-1; D is unclear. The CDR3 has 12 amino acids. CDR1 and CDR2 from the germline V gene are DFQATT and SNEGSKA (reference sequence). V was trimmed by 7 bases and J by 3 bases, leaving 10 bases between them. CDR3 in amino acids: CSVSTVYNEQFF. CDR3 coding DNA: TGCAGTGTCTCGACTGTCTACAATGAGCAGTTCTTC.